Below, one T cell receptor beta chain is given with its context. Its matching antigen is unknown. This entry comes from a study of somatic mutations in cytotoxic T cells in rheumatoid arthritis. Study outcomes and limitations: Among patients with rheumatoid arthritis, but not healthy controls, CD8+ clonality increased with age.

Losses at the gene ends were 7 bases for V and 6 bases for J; bases not matched to a gene: 10. Germline-derived CDR1 and CDR2 are SGHVS and FQNEAQ. The CDR3 consists of 15 residues. Assay used: immunoSEQ multiplex PCR; TCRdb lists only in-frame clones, some missing. The sample lists roughly 20,000 clones, around four fifths seen once, with under 15% in the top ten. The sequencing input was CD8+ T cells sorted from blood. This TCR was recovered from an adult with rheumatoid arthritis. The rearrangement links TRBV7-8 to TRBJ2-1; the match to TRBD2 covers 9 bases. The CDR3 DNA is TGTGCCAGCACCCCACCCGGACTAGCGAGCAATGAGCAGTTCTTC. It yields the protein CASTPPGLASNEQFF.